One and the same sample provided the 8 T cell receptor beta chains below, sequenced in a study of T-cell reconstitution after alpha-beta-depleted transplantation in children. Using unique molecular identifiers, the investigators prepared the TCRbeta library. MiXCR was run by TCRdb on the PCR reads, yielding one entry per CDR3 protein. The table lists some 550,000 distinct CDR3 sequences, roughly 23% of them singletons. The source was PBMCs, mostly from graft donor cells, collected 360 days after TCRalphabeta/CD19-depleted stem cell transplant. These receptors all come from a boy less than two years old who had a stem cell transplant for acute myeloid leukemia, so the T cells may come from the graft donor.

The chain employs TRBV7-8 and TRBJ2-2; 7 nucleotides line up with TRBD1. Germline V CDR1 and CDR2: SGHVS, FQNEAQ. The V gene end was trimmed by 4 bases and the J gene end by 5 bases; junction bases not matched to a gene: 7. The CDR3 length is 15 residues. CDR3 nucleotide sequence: TGTGCCAGCAGCTCGCCGGGACAGCCGACCGGGGAGCTGTTTTTT. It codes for CASSSPGQPTGELFF.

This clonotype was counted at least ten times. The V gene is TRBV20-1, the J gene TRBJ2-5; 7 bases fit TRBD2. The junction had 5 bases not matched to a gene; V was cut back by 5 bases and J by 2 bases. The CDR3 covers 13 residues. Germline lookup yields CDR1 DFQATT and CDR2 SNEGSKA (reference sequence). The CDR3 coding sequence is TGCAGTGCTTCCCGACTAGCACAAGAGACCCAGTACTTC. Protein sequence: CSASRLAQETQYF.

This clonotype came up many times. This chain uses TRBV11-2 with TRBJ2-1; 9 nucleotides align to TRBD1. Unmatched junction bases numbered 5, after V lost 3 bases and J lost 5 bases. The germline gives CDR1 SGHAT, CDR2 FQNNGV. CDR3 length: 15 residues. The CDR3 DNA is TGTGCCAGCAGCTTGGCTAACAGGGGGCACAATGAGCAGTTCTTC. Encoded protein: CASSLANRGHNEQFF.

This CDR3 is CASNTPRNEAFF. The DNA of the CDR3 is TGTGCCAGCAACACTCCAAGGAATGAAGCTTTCTTT. The chain uses TRBV7-9 and TRBJ1-1; D is ambiguous. The CDR3 loop spans 12 amino acids. Trimming cost V 7 bases and J 7 bases, with 13 bases left between them. Per the germline V gene, CDR1 is SEHNR and CDR2 is FQNEAQ (reference sequence).

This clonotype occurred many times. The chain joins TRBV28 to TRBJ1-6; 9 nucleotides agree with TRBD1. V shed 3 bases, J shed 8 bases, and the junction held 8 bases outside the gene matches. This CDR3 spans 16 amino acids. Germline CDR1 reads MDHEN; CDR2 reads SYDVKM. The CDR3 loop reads CASSFGPDRGDSPLHF. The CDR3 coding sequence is TGTGCCAGCAGTTTTGGTCCGGACAGGGGAGATTCACCCCTCCACTTT.

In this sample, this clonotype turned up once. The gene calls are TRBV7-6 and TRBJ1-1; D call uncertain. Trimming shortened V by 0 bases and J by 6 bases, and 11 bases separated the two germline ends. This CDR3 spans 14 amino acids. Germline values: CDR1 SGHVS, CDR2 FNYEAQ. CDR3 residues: CASSLAHSGSEAFF. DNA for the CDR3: TGTGCCAGCAGCTTAGCGCATTCCGGTTCTGAAGCTTTCTTT.

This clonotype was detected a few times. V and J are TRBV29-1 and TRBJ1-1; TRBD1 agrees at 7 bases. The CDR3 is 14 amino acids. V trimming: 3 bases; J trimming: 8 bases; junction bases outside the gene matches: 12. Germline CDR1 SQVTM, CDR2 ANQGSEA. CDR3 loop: CSVDPTGATGEAFF. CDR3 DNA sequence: TGCAGCGTTGACCCTACAGGGGCGACAGGGGAAGCTTTCTTT.

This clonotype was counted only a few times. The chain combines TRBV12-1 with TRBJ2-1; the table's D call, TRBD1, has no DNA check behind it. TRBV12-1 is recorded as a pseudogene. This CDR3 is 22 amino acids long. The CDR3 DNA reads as TGTGCCAGCAGCCCAAACGCGAAGGGTTGGGTCGCGGGGTATAAGTCCTACAATGAGCAGTTCTTC. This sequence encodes CASSPNAKGWVAGYKSYNEQFF.